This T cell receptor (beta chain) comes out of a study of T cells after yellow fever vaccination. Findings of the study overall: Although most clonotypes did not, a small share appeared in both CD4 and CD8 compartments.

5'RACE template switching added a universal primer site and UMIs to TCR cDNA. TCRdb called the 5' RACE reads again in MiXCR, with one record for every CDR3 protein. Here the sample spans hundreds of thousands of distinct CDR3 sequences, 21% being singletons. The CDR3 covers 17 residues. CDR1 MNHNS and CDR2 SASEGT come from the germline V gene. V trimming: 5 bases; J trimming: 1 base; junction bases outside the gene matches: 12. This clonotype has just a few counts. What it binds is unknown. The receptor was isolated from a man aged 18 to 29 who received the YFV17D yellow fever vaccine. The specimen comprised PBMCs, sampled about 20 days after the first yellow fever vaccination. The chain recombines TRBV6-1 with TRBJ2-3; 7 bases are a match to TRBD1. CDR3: CASSIPGGRVGTDTQYF. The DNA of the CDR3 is TGTGCCAGCAGTATTCCAGGGGGACGTGTAGGCACAGATACGCAGTATTTT.